This T cell receptor beta chain was retrieved from a study of blood T cell repertoires in COVID-19. The CDR3 spans 11 residues. From germline, CDR1 is DFQATT and CDR2 SNEGSKA (reference sequence). The table came from immunoSEQ multiplex PCR; TCRdb's copy has only in-frame clones and leaves some out. The table has some 490,000 clones, approximately 85% seen once. The specimen sequenced was peripheral blood. The rearrangement joins TRBV20-1 to TRBJ2-3; D may be TRBD1 (5 bases). The receptor was derived from a human donor in a cohort sampled during active COVID-19. This CDR3 is CRGARRDTQYF. CDR3 bases: TGCAGAGGGGCGAGGAGAGACACGCAGTATTTT.